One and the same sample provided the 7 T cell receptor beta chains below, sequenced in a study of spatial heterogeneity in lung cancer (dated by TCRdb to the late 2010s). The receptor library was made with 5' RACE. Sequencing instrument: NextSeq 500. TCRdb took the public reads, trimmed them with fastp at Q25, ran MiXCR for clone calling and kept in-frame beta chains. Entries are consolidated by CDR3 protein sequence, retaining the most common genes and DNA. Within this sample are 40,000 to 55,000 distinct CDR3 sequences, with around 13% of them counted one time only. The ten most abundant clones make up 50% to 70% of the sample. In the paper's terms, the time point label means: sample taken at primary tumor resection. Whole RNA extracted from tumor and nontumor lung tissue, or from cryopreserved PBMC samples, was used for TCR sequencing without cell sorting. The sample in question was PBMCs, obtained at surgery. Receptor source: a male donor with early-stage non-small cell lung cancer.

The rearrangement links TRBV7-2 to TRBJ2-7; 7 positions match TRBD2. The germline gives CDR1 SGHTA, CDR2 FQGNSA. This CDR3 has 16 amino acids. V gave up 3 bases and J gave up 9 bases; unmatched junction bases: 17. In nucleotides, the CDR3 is TGTGCCAGCAGCTTTAGCAGGAGCGGGAACAGCGAGGGGCAGTACTTC. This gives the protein CASSFSRSGNSEGQYF.

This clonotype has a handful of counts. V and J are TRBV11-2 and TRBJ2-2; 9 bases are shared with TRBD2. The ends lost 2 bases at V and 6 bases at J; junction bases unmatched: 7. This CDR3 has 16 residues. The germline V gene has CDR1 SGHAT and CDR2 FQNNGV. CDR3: CASSLNGGRASGELFF. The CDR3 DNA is TGTGCCAGCAGCTTAAACGGCGGGAGGGCATCCGGGGAGCTGTTTTTT.

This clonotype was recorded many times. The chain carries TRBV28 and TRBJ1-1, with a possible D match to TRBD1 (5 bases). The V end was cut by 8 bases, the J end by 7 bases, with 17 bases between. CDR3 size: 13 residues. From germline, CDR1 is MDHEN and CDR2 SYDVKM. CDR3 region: CASRLQGVGEAFF. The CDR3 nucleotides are TGTGCCAGCCGACTCCAGGGTGTAGGTGAAGCTTTCTTT. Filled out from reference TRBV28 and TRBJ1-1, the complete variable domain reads DVKVTQSSRYLVKRTGEKVFLECVQDMDHENMFWYRQDPGLGLRLIYFSYDVKMKEKGDIPEGYSVSREKKERFSLILESASTNQTSMYLCASRLQGVGEAFFGQGTRLTVV.

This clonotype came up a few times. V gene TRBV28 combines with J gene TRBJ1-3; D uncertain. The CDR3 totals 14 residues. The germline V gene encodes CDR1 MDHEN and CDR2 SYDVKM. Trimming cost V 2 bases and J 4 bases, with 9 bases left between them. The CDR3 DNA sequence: TGTGCCAGCAGTTTACGGGGTGGCGGAAACACCATATATTTT. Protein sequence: CASSLRGGGNTIYF.

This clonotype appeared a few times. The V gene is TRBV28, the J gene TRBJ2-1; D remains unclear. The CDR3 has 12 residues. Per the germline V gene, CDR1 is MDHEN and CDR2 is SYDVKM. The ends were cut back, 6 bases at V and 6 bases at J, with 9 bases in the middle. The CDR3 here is CASSARGNEQFF. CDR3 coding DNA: TGTGCCAGCAGCGCCAGAGGCAATGAGCAGTTCTTC.

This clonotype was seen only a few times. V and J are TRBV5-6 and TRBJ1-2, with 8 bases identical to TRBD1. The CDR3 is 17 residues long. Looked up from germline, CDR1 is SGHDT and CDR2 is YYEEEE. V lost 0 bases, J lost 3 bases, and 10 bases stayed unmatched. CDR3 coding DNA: TGTGCCAGCAGCTTGGTGGTGGTGGCAGGGGGCGACTATGGCTACACCTTC. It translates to CASSLVVVAGGDYGYTF.

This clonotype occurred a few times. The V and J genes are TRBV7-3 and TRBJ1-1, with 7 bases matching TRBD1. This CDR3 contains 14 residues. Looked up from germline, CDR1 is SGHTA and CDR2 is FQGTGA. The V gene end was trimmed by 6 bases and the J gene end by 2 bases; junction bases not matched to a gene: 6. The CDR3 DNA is TGTGCCAGCAGTCGGACAGGTGGAAACACTGAAGCTTTCTTT. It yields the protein CASSRTGGNTEAFF.